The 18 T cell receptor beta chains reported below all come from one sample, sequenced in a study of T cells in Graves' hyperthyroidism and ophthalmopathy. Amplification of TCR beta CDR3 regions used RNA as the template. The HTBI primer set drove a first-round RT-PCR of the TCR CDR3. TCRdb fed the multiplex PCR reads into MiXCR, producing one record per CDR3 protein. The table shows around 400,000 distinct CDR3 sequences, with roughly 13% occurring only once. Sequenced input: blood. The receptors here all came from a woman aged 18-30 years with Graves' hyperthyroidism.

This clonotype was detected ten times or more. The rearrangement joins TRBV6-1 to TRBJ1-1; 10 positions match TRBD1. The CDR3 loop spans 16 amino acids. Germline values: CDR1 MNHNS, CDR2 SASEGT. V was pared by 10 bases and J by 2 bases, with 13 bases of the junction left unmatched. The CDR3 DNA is TGTGCCACCTATTCGATGGGACAGGGGTTCAACACTGAAGCTTTCTTT. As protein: CATYSMGQGFNTEAFF.

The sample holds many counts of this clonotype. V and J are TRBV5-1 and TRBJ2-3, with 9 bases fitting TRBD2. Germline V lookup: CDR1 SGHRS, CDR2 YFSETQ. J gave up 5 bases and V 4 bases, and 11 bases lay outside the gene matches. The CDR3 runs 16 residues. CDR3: CASSPRNSGSIDTQYF. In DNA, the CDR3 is TGCGCCAGCAGCCCCCGAAATAGCGGGAGTATAGATACGCAGTATTTT. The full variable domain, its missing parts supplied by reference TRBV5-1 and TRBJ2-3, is KAGVTQTPRYLIKTRGQQVTLSCSPISGHRSVSWYQQTPGQGLQFLFEYFSETQRNKGNFPGRFSGRQFSNSRSEMNVSTLELGDSALYLCASSPRNSGSIDTQYFGPGTRLTVL.

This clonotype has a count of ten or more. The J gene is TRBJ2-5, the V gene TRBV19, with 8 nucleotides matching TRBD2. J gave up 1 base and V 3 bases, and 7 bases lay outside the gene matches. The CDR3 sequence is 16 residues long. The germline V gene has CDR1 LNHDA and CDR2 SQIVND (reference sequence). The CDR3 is CASSISPGGIQETQYF. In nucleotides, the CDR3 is TGTGCCAGTAGTATCAGTCCGGGAGGGATCCAAGAGACCCAGTACTTC.

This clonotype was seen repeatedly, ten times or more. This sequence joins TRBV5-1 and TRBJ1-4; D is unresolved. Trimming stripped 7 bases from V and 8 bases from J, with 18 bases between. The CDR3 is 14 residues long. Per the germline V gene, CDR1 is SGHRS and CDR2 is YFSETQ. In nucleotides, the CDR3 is TGCGCCAGCCCCACTGGGCTCCGTCGGGAAAAACTGTTTTTT. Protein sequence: CASPTGLRREKLFF.

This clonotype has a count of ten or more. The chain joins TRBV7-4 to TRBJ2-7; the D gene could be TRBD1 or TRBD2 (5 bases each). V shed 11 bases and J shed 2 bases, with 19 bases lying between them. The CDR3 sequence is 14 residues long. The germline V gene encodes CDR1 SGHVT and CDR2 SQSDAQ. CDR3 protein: CADNGMGETYEQYF. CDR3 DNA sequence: TGTGCCGACAATGGAATGGGGGAGACCTACGAGCAGTACTTC.

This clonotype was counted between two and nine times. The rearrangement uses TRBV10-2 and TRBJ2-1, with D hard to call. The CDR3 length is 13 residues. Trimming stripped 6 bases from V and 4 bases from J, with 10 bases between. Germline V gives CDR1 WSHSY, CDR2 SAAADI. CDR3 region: CASSKDGYNEQFF. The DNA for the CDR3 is TGCGCCAGCAGCAAGGACGGTTACAATGAGCAGTTCTTC.

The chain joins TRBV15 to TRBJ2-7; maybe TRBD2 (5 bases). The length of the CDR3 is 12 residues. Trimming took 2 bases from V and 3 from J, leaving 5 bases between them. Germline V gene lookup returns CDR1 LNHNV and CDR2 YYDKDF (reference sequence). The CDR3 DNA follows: TGTGCCACCAGCAGAAGCGGCTACGAGCAGTACTTC. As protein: CATSRSGYEQYF.

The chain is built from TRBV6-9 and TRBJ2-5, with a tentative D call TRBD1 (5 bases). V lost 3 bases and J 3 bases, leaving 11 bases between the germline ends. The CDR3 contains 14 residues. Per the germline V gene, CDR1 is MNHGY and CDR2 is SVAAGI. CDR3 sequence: CASSYLTTEETQYF. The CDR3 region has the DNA TGTGCCAGCAGTTACTTAACGACAGAAGAGACCCAGTACTTC.

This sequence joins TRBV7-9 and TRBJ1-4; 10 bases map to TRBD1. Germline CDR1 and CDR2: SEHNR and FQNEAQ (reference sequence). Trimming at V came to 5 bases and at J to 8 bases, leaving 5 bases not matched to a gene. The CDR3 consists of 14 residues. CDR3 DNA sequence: TGTGCCAGCAGCGGGACAGGGGCGGAAGAAAAACTGTTTTTT. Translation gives CASSGTGAEEKLFF.

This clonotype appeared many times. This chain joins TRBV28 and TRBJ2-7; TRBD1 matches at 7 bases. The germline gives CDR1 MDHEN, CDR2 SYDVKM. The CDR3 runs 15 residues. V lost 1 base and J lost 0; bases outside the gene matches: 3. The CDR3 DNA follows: TGTGCCAGCAGTTTATCTCGGGACAGCTCCTACGAGCAGTACTTC. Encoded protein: CASSLSRDSSYEQYF. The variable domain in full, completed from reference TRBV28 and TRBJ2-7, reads DVKVTQSSRYLVKRTGEKVFLECVQDMDHENMFWYRQDPGLGLRLIYFSYDVKMKEKGDIPEGYSVSREKKERFSLILESASTNQTSMYLCASSLSRDSSYEQYFGPGTRLTVT.

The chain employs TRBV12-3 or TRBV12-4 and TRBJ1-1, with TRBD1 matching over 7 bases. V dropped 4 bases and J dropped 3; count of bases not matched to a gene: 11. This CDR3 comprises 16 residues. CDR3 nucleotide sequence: TGTGCCAGCAGTTCAGGGACCAGGGGGGGGGACACTGAAGCTTTCTTT. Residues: CASSSGTRGGDTEAFF.

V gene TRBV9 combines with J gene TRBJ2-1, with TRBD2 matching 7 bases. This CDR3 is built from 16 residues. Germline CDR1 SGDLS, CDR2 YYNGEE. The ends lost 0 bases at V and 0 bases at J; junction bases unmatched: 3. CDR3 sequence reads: CASSVVGGSSYNEQFF. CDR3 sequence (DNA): TGTGCCAGCAGCGTAGTCGGGGGGAGCTCCTACAATGAGCAGTTCTTC.

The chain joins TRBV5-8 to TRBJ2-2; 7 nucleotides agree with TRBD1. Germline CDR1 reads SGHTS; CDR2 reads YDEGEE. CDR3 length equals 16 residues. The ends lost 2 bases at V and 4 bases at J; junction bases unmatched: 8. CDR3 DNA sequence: TGTGCCAGCAGCTTAGAGGGGGCGCCGCGCACCGGGGAGCTGTTTTTT. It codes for CASSLEGAPRTGELFF.

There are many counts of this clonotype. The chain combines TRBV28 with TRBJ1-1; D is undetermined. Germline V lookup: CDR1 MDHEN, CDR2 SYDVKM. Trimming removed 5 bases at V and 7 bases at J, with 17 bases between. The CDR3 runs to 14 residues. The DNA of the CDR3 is TGTGCCAGCAGTCCATTCACTCCACTAGATGAAGCTTTCTTT. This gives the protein CASSPFTPLDEAFF.

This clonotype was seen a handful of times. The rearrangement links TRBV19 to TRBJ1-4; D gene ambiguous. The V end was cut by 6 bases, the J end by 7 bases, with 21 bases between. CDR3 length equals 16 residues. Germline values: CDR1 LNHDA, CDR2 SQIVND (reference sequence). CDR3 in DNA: TGTGCCAGTAGCCCCTCTGCCGGAGATCTAGGTGAAAAACTGTTTTTT. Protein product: CASSPSAGDLGEKLFF.

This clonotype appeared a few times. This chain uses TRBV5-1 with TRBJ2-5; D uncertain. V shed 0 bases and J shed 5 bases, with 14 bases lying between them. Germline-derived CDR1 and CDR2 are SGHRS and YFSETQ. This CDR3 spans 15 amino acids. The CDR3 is CASSLGSVLYETQYF. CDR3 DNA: TGCGCCAGCAGCTTGGGATCCGTCCTTTACGAGACCCAGTACTTC.

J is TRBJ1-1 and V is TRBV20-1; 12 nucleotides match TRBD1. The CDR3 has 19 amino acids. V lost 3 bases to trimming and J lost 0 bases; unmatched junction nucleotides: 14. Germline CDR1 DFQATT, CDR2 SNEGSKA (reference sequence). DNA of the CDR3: TGCAGTGCTAGTCCGGGACAGGGGGCTCTGGGAGCCATGAACACTGAAGCTTTCTTT. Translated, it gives CSASPGQGALGAMNTEAFF.

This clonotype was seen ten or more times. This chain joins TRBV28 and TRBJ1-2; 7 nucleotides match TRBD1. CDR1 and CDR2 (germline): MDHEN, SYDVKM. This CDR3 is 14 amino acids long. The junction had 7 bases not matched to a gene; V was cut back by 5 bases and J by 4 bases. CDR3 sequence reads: CASSPGTASYGYTF. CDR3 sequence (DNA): TGTGCCAGCAGTCCCGGGACAGCAAGCTATGGCTACACCTTC.